These T cell receptor beta chains were read from a single sample in a study of shared clonotypes between healthy human individuals. Only in-frame clones appear in the TCRdb table, and some are missing; sequencing was by immunoSEQ multiplex PCR. The sample shows 2.3 million or so clones, 80% to 95% of them seen only once. The specimen was naive CD4+ T cells from PBMCs. The receptors here all came from a man aged 18 to 35 in good health. Some clones in this sample may be carry-over from other donors' samples. Both conserved end residues are part of each CDR3. D genes are given only for firm matches. Clone size, where shown, is once, few, many, or a class for clones that have expanded.

cdr3_aa cdr3_nt clone_size d_call j_call v_call
CASGEGSETQYF TGTGCCAGCGGGGAGGGGAGTGAGACCCAGTACTTC NA TRBD2 TRBJ2-5 TRBV6-6
CASSEGRGKETQYF TGCGCCAGCAGTGAGGGGAGGGGAAAAGAGACCCAGTACTTC NA TRBD2 TRBJ2-5 TRBV10-1
CASSLVGQGSRTDTQYF TGTGCCAGCAGCTTAGTGGGACAGGGTTCGAGGACAGATACGCAGTATTTT NA TRBD1 TRBJ2-3 TRBV11-2
CASSLGGQTNF TGTGCCAGCAGTTTAGGGGGCCAAACTAACTTC NA NA TRBJ2-7 TRBV28
CASRLTGTDEQFF TGTGCCAGCAGGTTAACTGGTACCGATGAGCAGTTCTTC NA NA TRBJ2-1 TRBV7-2
CASSRPHHYYEQYF TGTGCCAGCAGTAGACCTCATCATTACTACGAGCAGTACTTC once NA TRBJ2-7 TRBV28
CSARGTSEAFF TGCAGTGCTAGAGGAACTAGTGAAGCTTTCTTT once NA TRBJ1-1 TRBV20-1
CASPSTGVETQYF TGTGCCTCACCATCCACAGGAGTGGAGACCCAGTACTTC once NA TRBJ2-5 TRBV30
CASQQGQVFCYEQYF TGTGCCAGCCAACAGGGACAGGTCTTTTGTTATGAGCAGTACTTC NA TRBD1 TRBJ2-7 TRBV27
CASSVEGTGEQYF TGTGCCAGCAGCGTAGAGGGGACAGGGGAGCAGTACTTC NA TRBD1 TRBJ2-7 TRBV9